The source of this T cell receptor beta chain is a study of T cell responses to AZD1222 COVID-19 vaccine. General observations from the study: Reports indicate that nearly half of spike-specific TCRs are directed at unmutated variant regions. Donor demographics were predominantly white British with a female majority; clonal diversity may be underestimated. CD4 TCRs linked to vaccination spanned spike, dominating at 160-218 and 743-854.

Concerning this clone: The antigen is undetermined.

The assay was immunoSEQ multiplex PCR, and TCRdb's table has in-frame clones only and misses some. There are around 130,000 clones in the sample; around 84% occur only once, and more than 10% lies in the top ten. The V and J ends lost 8 bases and 5 bases respectively, with 9 bases between them. Germline CDR1 and CDR2: LGHDT and YNNKEL (reference sequence). The CDR3 runs 11 residues. The origin of this receptor is an adult in good health. The specimen comprised peripheral blood, sampled on day 0 of AZD1222 vaccination. V gene TRBV3-1 (or the pseudogene TRBV3-2) combines with J gene TRBJ2-5; D not resolved. The CDR3 protein is CASGSGETQYF. The CDR3 DNA follows: TGTGCCAGCGGCTCCGGGGAGACCCAGTACTTC.